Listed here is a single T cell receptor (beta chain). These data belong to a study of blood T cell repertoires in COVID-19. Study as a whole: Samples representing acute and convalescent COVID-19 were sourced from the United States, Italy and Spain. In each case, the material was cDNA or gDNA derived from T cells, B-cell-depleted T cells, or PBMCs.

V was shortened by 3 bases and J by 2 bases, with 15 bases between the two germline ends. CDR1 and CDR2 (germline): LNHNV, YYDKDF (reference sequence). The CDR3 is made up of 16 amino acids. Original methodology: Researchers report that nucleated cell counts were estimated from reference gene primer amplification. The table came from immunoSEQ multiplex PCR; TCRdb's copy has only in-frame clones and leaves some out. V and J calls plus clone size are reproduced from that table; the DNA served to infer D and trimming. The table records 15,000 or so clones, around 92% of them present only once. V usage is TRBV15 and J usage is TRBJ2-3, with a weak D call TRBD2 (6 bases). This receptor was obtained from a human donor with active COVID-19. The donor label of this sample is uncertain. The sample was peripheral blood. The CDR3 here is CATSSGTPRHTDTQYF. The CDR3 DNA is TGTGCCACCAGCAGCGGGACTCCCCGGCACACAGATACGCAGTATTTT.